This T cell receptor (beta chain) was retrieved from a study of T cell responses to AZD1222 COVID-19 vaccine. Study conclusions and caveats: Most donors were white British and more were female, and clonal diversity was possibly underestimated. None of the repertoires were sampled until the peak T cell response had passed. A reported finding is that nearly half of spike-specific TCRs target unmutated variant regions.

Turning to this clone: No antigen is known for it.

This table comes from immunoSEQ multiplex PCR, and its TCRdb copy is limited to in-frame clones, with some not included. The profile shows 140,000 or so clones, around nine tenths of them singletons. V was clipped by 3 bases and J by 7 bases; unmatched bases: 5. The CDR3 loop spans 14 amino acids. Germline V gene sequence: CDR1 SEHNR, CDR2 FQNEAQ (reference sequence). Sequenced here: peripheral blood, sampled 28 days after the second AZD1222 dose. J is TRBJ2-2 and V is TRBV7-9, with TRBD2 matching over 7 bases. This clonotype originated in an adult who received the AZD1222 COVID-19 vaccine. CDR3: CASSFTGGSGELFF. CDR3 DNA: TGTGCCAGCAGCTTCACCGGGGGGAGCGGGGAGCTGTTTTTT.